The entry below gives a single TCR beta chain sequence along with its context. The data belong to a study of blood T cell repertoires in COVID-19. Overall study context: The United States, Italy and Spain supplied acute and convalescent COVID-19 samples. Nucleic acid was either cDNA or gDNA, and it came from T cells, B-cell-depleted T cells, or PBMCs.

As handled by the study authors: The authors estimated nucleated cell counts from reference gene primer amplification. Only in-frame clones appear in the TCRdb table, and some are missing; sequencing was by immunoSEQ multiplex PCR. V, J and clone size were drawn from that table, and D and trimming were deduced from the DNA. The data show fewer than 110,000 clones, with about 90% seen just once and just over 3% held by the top ten. J gave up 0 bases and V 1 base, and 12 bases lay outside the gene matches. The CDR3 has 20 amino acids. Looked up from germline, CDR1 is SGHNT and CDR2 is YYREEE (reference sequence).

The genes are TRBV5-4 and TRBJ2-5; TRBD2 aligns across 13 bases. This clonotype was sampled from a man aged 45-65 years in a cohort sampled during active COVID-19. Sequencing was carried out using peripheral blood. DNA of the CDR3: TGTGCCAGCAGCTTGAGGGATTGGACTAGCGGGGGCGGGTACCAAGAGACCCAGTACTTC. Protein: CASSLRDWTSGGGYQETQYF.